This TCR beta chain stems from a study of T cell responses to AZD1222 COVID-19 vaccine. Points from the study as a whole: Donors were largely white British and mainly female; clonal diversity was possibly underestimated.

The length of the CDR3 is 13 residues. The germline gives CDR1 MGHDK, CDR2 SYGVNS. V was cut by 4 bases and J by 8 bases, with 9 bases left in between. This clone has only a few counts. Its specificity is not known. The table came from immunoSEQ multiplex PCR; TCRdb's copy has only in-frame clones and leaves some out. The repertoire holds 140,000 to 150,000 clones, with 92% as singletons. This sample comprised peripheral blood, obtained 28 days after the second AZD1222 dose. The rearrangement joins TRBV25-1 to TRBJ1-6; D is uncertain. The TCR originated in an adult who received the AZD1222 COVID-19 vaccine. The CDR3 nucleotides read TGTGCCAGCAGTGGGGTATTGGATTCACCCCTCCACTTT. It specifies CASSGVLDSPLHF.